These T cell receptor beta chains were read from a single sample in a study of cytomegalovirus exposure and HLA in healthy donors. Method: immunoSEQ multiplex PCR; TCRdb's copy keeps in-frame clones and lacks some. The data hold approximately 70,000 clones, with around four fifths observed a single time. The sample taken for sequencing was PBMCs. The origin of the receptors is a man in his forties in good health and CMV-seronegative. CDR3s include the opening cysteine and the closing phenylalanine or tryptophan. D genes are given only for firm matches. Size tells how often a clone was seen (once, few, many) or the class of an expanded clone, and some rows leave it out.

size: .; D: TRBD2; V: TRBV19; J: TRBJ2-5; CDR3: CASSSTSANLQETQYF; DNA: TGTGCCAGTAGTTCAACTAGCGCAAACCTGCAAGAGACCCAGTACTTC
size: .; D: TRBD2; V: TRBV11-3; J: TRBJ2-5; CDR3: CASSLGGRVGETQYF; DNA: TGTGCCAGCAGCTTGGGAGGGCGGGTTGGGGAGACCCAGTACTTC
size: .; D: .; V: TRBV4-1; J: TRBJ1-1; CDR3: CASSQDTGTPNTEAFF; DNA: TGCGCCAGCAGCCAAGATACTGGGACACCGAACACTGAAGCTTTCTTT
size: .; D: TRBD2; V: TRBV7-9; J: TRBJ2-1; CDR3: CSSSYRTSGALSDNEQFF; DNA: TGTTCCAGCAGCTATCGGACTAGCGGAGCCCTTTCCGACAATGAGCAGTTCTTC
size: .; D: .; V: TRBV6-1; J: TRBJ2-1; CDR3: CASKPNRDGVNEQFF; DNA: TGTGCCAGCAAACCAAACAGGGACGGGGTTAATGAGCAGTTCTTC
size: .; D: TRBD1; V: TRBV6-5; J: TRBJ2-2; CDR3: CAARRDSTTGELFF; DNA: TGTGCCGCCCGCCGGGACAGCACCACCGGGGAGCTGTTTTTT
size: .; D: TRBD1; V: TRBV28; J: TRBJ1-5; CDR3: CASSVPTGGLGQPQHF; DNA: TGTGCCAGCAGTGTTCCGACAGGGGGCCTGGGTCAGCCCCAGCATTTT
size: few; D: TRBD2; V: TRBV29-1; J: TRBJ2-1; CDR3: CSVLGLAGGKSSYNEQFF; DNA: TGCAGCGTCCTTGGACTAGCGGGAGGCAAGAGCTCCTACAATGAGCAGTTCTTC
size: .; D: TRBD2; V: TRBV5-1; J: TRBJ2-3; CDR3: CASGGGSGGTDTQYF; DNA: TGCGCCAGCGGCGGGGGTAGCGGGGGCACAGATACGCAGTATTTT
size: .; D: .; V: TRBV6-1; J: TRBJ2-3; CDR3: CASSSPRGSPDTQYF; DNA: TGTGCCAGCAGTTCCCCCCGAGGAAGTCCGGATACGCAGTATTTT
size: .; D: .; V: TRBV6-1; J: TRBJ1-1; CDR3: CASSDPFKAFF; DNA: TGTGCCAGCAGTGACCCTTTTAAAGCTTTCTTT
size: .; D: .; V: TRBV20-1; J: TRBJ2-1; CDR3: CSATGDEQFF; DNA: TGCAGTGCTACGGGTGATGAGCAGTTCTTC
size: .; D: TRBD2; V: TRBV5-1; J: TRBJ2-2; CDR3: CASSFLAGETGELFF; DNA: TGCGCCAGCAGCTTCCTAGCGGGTGAGACCGGGGAGCTGTTTTTT
size: .; D: TRBD1; V: TRBV6-4; J: TRBJ1-5; CDR3: CASQDRGQPQHF; DNA: TGTGCCAGCCAGGACAGGGGACAGCCCCAGCATTTT
size: .; D: .; V: TRBV5-6; J: TRBJ2-7; CDR3: CASGSGDYEQYF; DNA: TGTGCCAGCGGTTCAGGGGACTACGAGCAGTACTTC
size: .; D: .; V: TRBV19; J: TRBJ2-1; CDR3: CASSIDGQLYNEQFF; DNA: TGTGCCAGTAGTATAGATGGACAACTCTACAATGAGCAGTTCTTC
size: once; D: .; V: TRBV11-2; J: TRBJ2-7; CDR3: CASREDSYEQYF; DNA: TGTGCCAGCAGGGAGGACAGCTACGAGCAGTACTTC
size: .; D: .; V: TRBV6-1; J: TRBJ2-7; CDR3: CASSEAEGKGPYEQYF; DNA: TGTGCCAGCAGTGAAGCAGAGGGAAAGGGTCCCTACGAGCAGTACTTC
size: .; D: .; V: TRBV28; J: TRBJ2-7; CDR3: CATKKAGSYEQYF; DNA: TGTGCCACCAAGAAAGCCGGCTCCTACGAGCAGTACTTC
size: .; D: .; V: TRBV20-1; J: TRBJ2-1; CDR3: CSANPENEQFF; DNA: TGCAGTGCAAACCCTGAGAATGAGCAGTTCTTC
size: .; D: .; V: TRBV29-1; J: TRBJ1-2; CDR3: CSVPPTDRNYGYTF; DNA: TGCAGCGTTCCCCCAACCGACAGGAACTATGGCTACACCTTC
size: .; D: TRBD2; V: TRBV4-1; J: TRBJ2-7; CDR3: CASSTTSGVDEQYF; DNA: TGCGCCAGCAGCACTACTAGCGGAGTCGACGAGCAGTACTTC
size: once; D: TRBD1; V: TRBV5-4; J: TRBJ1-1; CDR3: CASSLTIRTGEAFF; DNA: TGTGCCAGCAGCTTGACTATACGGACAGGTGAAGCTTTCTTT
size: .; D: TRBD1; V: TRBV5-1; J: TRBJ1-4; CDR3: CASSLEGTGQKLFF; DNA: TGCGCCAGCAGCTTGGAGGGGACAGGGCAGAAACTGTTTTTT
size: .; D: TRBD1; V: TRBV6-1; J: TRBJ2-7; CDR3: CASSGQAGFSYEQYF; DNA: TGTGCCAGCAGCGGACAGGCAGGCTTCTCCTACGAGCAGTACTTC
size: .; D: .; V: TRBV6-5; J: TRBJ1-2; CDR3: CAEAPSPDYGYTF; DNA: TGTGCCGAAGCCCCTAGTCCGGACTATGGCTACACCTTC
size: .; D: TRBD2; V: TRBV25-1; J: TRBJ2-1; CDR3: CASRGGISLGDEQFF; DNA: TGTGCCAGCAGGGGGGGGATCTCCCTGGGGGATGAGCAGTTCTTC
size: .; D: TRBD1; V: TRBV6-5; J: TRBJ1-3; CDR3: CASSYGGTVAGNTIYF; DNA: TGTGCCAGCAGCTACGGCGGGACAGTTGCTGGAAACACCATATATTTT
size: few; D: TRBD1; V: TRBV5-1; J: TRBJ2-3; CDR3: CASSTDRSYIDTQYF; DNA: TGCGCCAGCAGTACGGACAGGAGCTACATTGATACGCAGTATTTT
size: .; D: TRBD1; V: TRBV28; J: TRBJ1-5; CDR3: CASSLGDRGEPQHF; DNA: TGTGCCAGCAGTTTGGGTGACAGGGGGGAGCCCCAGCATTTT
size: .; D: TRBD1; V: TRBV19; J: TRBJ1-2; CDR3: CASSGTGGVYGYTF; DNA: TGTGCCAGTAGTGGAACAGGGGGCGTCTATGGCTACACCTTC
size: .; D: .; V: TRBV5-1; J: TRBJ1-4; CDR3: CASSFGGGYEKLFF; DNA: TGCGCCAGCAGCTTTGGGGGCGGTTATGAAAAACTGTTTTTT
size: .; D: TRBD1; V: TRBV4-2; J: TRBJ2-7; CDR3: CASSLLRTGSSYEQYF; DNA: TGTGCCAGCAGCCTCCTCCGGACAGGGAGCTCCTACGAGCAGTACTTC
size: .; D: TRBD1; V: TRBV7-2; J: TRBJ1-5; CDR3: CASSGQGYSNQPQHF; DNA: TGTGCCAGCAGCGGACAGGGATATAGCAATCAGCCCCAGCATTTT
size: .; D: TRBD2; V: TRBV18; J: TRBJ2-7; CDR3: CASSPLADSYEQYF; DNA: TGTGCCAGCTCACCGCTAGCGGACTCCTACGAGCAGTACTTC
size: .; D: .; V: TRBV11-3; J: TRBJ2-2; CDR3: CASAPKNTGELFF; DNA: TGTGCCAGCGCCCCTAAGAACACCGGGGAGCTGTTTTTT
size: .; D: TRBD2; V: TRBV5-1; J: TRBJ2-5; CDR3: CASNGLAGGPETQYF; DNA: TGCGCCAGCAACGGACTAGCGGGAGGGCCGGAGACCCAGTACTTC
size: .; D: .; V: TRBV7-8; J: TRBJ2-3; CDR3: CASSRGKTTDTQYF; DNA: TGTGCCAGCAGCCGCGGCAAAACCACAGATACGCAGTATTTT
size: .; D: TRBD1; V: TRBV5-1; J: TRBJ1-2; CDR3: CASSLAPGQANYGYTF; DNA: TGCGCCAGCAGCTTGGCCCCCGGACAGGCTAACTATGGCTACACCTTC
size: .; D: .; V: TRBV19; J: TRBJ2-1; CDR3: CASSIDPLARNEQFF; DNA: TGTGCCAGTAGTATAGATCCACTAGCCAGGAATGAGCAGTTCTTC